This TCR beta chain was captured by sequencing in a study of vaccination effects on CD4 cells after COVID-19. V was cut by 4 bases and J by 1 base, with 3 bases left in between. Germline V gives CDR1 SGHTA, CDR2 FQGNSA. The CDR3 spans 12 residues. Prior to sequencing, the ViraFEST assay stimulated PBMC with viral peptide pools, which expanded the antigen-specific CD4+ T cells. Cultured cells yielded isolated CD4+ T cells after 10 to 11 days. The participants, recipients of two vaccine doses, got either BNT162b2 or mRNA-1273. As for this clone: Antigen: not known.

Produced via immunoSEQ multiplex PCR; TCRdb's table is partial and in-frame only. This table holds roughly 55,000 clones, around 78% found once. This chain connects TRBV7-2 to TRBJ2-3; D uncertain. The receptor's source is a human donor who received a COVID-19 vaccine. Sequencing was performed on CD4+ T cells from PBMCs cultured with HCoV-OC43 spike peptides, taken after COVID-19 vaccination. Subset in this sample: HCoV-OC43 spike overlapping peptide pool stimulation. The CDR3 nucleotides are TGTGCCAGCAGCTCTCGCACAGATACGCAGTATTTT. It codes for CASSSRTDTQYF.